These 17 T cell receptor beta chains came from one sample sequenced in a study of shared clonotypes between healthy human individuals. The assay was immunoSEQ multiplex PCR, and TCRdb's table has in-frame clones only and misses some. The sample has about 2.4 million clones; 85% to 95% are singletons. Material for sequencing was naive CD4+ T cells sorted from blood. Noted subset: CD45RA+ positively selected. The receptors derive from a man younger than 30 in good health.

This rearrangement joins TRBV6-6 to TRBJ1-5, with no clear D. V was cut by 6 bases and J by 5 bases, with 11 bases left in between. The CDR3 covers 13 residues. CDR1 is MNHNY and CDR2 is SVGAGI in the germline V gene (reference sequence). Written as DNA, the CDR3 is TGTGCCAGCAGCGACTTTAGGGATCAGCCCCAGCATTTT. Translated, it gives CASSDFRDQPQHF.

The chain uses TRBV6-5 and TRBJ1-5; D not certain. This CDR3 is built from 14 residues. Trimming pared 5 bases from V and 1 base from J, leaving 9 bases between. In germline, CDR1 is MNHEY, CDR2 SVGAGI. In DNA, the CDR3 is TGTGCCAGCAGTGTCCTGACAAGCAATCAGCCCCAGCATTTT. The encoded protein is CASSVLTSNQPQHF.

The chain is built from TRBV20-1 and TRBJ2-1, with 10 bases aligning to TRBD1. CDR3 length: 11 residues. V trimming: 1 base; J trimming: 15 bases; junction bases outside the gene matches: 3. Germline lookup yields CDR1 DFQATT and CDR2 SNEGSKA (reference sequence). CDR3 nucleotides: TGCAGTGCTAGAGGGGGACAGGGGACGTTCTTC. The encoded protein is CSARGGQGTFF.

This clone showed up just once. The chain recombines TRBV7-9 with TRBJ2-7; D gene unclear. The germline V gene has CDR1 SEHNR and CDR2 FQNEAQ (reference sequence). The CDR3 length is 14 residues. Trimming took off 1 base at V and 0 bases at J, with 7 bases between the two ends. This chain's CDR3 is CASSLDQYSYEQYF. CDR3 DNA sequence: TGTGCCAGCAGCTTAGATCAATACTCCTACGAGCAGTACTTC.

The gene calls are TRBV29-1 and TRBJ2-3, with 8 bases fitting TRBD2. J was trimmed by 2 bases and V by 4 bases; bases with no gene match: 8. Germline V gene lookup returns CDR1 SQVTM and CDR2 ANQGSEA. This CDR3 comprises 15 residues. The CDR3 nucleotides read TGCAGCGTTGTGAGGGTAGCGGGGTCCACAGATACGCAGTATTTT. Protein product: CSVVRVAGSTDTQYF.

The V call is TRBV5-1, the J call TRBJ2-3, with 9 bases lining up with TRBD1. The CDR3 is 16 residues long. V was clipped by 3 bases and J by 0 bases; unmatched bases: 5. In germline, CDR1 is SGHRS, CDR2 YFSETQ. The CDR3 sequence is CASSSGTGTSTDTQYF. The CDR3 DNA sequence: TGCGCCAGCAGCTCAGGGACAGGGACTAGCACAGATACGCAGTATTTT.

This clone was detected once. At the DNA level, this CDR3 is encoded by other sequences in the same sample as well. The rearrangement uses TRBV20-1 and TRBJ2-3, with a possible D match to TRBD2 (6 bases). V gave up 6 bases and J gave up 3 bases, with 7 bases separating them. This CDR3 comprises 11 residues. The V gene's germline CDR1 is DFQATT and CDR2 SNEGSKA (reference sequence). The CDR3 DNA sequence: TGCAGTGCCAGCGGGACAGATACGCAGTATTTT. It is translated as CSASGTDTQYF.

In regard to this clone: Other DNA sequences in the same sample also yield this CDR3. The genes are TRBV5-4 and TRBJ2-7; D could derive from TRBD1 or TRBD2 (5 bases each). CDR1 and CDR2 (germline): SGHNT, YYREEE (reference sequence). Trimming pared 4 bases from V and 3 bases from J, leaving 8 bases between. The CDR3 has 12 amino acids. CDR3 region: CASSRDGYEQYF. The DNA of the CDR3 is TGTGCCAGCAGCCGGGACGGCTACGAGCAGTACTTC.

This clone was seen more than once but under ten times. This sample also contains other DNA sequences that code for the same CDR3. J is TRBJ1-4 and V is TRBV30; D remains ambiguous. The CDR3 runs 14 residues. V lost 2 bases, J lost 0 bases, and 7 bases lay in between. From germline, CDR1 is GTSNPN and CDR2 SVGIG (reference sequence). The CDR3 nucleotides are TGTGCCTGGAGTAGTGGATCAACTAATGAAAAACTGTTTTTT. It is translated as CAWSSGSTNEKLFF.

The CDR3 DNA is TGTGCCAGCAGCTTAGCTTTAAGCAGCAACGAGCAGTACTTC. It codes for CASSLALSSNEQYF. V gene TRBV11-2 combines with J gene TRBJ2-7; D is ambiguous. The germline CDR1 and CDR2 sequences are SGHAT and FQNNGV. V lost 1 base and J 5 bases, leaving 12 bases between the germline ends. This CDR3 is 14 amino acids long. Full variable domain (remainder filled in from reference TRBV11-2 and TRBJ2-7): EAGVAQSPRYKIIEKRQSVAFWCNPISGHATLYWYQQILGQGPKLLIQFQNNGVVDDSQLPKDRFSAERLKGVDSTLKIQPAKLEDSAVYLCASSLALSSNEQYFGPGTRLTVT.

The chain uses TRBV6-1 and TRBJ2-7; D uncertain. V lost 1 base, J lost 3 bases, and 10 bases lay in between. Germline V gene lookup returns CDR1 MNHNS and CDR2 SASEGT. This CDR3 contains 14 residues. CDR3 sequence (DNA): TGTGCCAGCAGTGAAGGTCACGCCCTCTACGAGCAGTACTTC. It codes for CASSEGHALYEQYF.

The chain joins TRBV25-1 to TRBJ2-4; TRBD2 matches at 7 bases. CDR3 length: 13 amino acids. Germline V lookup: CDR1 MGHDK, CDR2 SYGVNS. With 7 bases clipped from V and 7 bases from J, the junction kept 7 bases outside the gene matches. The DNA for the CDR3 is TGTGCCAGCACCGAACTGGGAGGGAACATTCAGTACTTC. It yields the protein CASTELGGNIQYF.

CDR3 sequence reads: CAIGTGGRGYTF. CDR3 DNA sequence: TGTGCCATTGGGACAGGGGGTCGTGGCTACACCTTC. The chain carries TRBV19 and TRBJ1-2; 11 bases map to TRBD1. CDR3 length: 12 residues. The V gene end was trimmed by 10 bases and the J gene end by 7 bases; junction bases not matched to a gene: 5. CDR1 is LNHDA and CDR2 is SQIVND in the germline V gene (reference sequence).

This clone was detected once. DNA for the CDR3: TGTGCCAGCAGCTTAGAGGCTGGGTCGAGTAACACCGGGGAGCTGTTTTTT. Translating it yields CASSLEAGSSNTGELFF. This sequence joins TRBV11-3 and TRBJ2-2, with unresolved D. The CDR3 totals 17 residues. V lost 0 bases and J lost 2, with 13 bases in between. From germline, CDR1 is SGHNT and CDR2 YENEEA.

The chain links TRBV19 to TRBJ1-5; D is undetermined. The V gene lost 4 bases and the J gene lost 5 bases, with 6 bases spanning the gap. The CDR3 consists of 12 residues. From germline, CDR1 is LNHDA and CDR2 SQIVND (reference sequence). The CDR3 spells CASSKDHQPQHF. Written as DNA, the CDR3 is TGTGCCAGTAGTAAGGATCATCAGCCCCAGCATTTT.

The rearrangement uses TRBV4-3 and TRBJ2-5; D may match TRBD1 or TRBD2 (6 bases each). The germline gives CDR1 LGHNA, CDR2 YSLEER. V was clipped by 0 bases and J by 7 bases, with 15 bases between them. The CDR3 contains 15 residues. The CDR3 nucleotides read TGCGCCAGCAGCCAAGAATCGAACAGGGAGGCGACCCAGTACTTC. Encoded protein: CASSQESNREATQYF.

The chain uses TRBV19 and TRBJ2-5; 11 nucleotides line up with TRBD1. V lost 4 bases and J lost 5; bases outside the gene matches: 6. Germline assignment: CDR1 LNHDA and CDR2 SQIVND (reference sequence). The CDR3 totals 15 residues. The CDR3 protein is CASSNGQGAPETQYF. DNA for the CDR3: TGTGCCAGTAGTAACGGACAGGGGGCGCCGGAGACCCAGTACTTC.